The source of this TCR beta chain is a study of blood T cell repertoires in COVID-19. On the study more broadly: In each case, the material was cDNA or gDNA derived from T cells, B-cell-depleted T cells, or PBMCs.

Under the authors' procedure: Researchers report that nucleated cell counts were estimated from reference gene primer amplification. The data were produced by immunoSEQ multiplex PCR, yet TCRdb's version contains in-frame clones alone and is incomplete. V and J calls and clone size follow that table, whereas D and trimming were derived from the DNA. This sample has roughly 81,000 clones, with around four fifths found just once. This CDR3 contains 15 residues. CDR1 MNHNS and CDR2 SASEGT come from the germline V gene. Losses at the gene ends were 1 base for V and 3 bases for J; bases not matched to a gene: 6.

V gene TRBV6-1 combines with J gene TRBJ2-7; 7 bases line up with TRBD2. The clonotype comes from a man older than 75 with active or convalescent COVID-19. The sequenced material came from peripheral blood. The CDR3 spells CASSEGLAGVYEQYF. The CDR3 bases are TGTGCCAGCAGTGAAGGCTTAGCGGGTGTCTACGAGCAGTACTTC.